The 2 T cell receptor beta chains given below trace back to one sample, sequenced in a study of Tregs in tolerant kidney transplant recipients. The repertoire was sequenced with immunoSEQ multiplex PCR; TCRdb's copy has only in-frame clones and lacks some. The data contain 110,000 or so clones, about 91% of them singletons. The material sequenced was CD4+ T cells from blood. These receptors were taken from a human donor in good health.

V and J are TRBV2 and TRBJ1-1, with D unresolved. Germline V lookup: CDR1 SNHLY, CDR2 FYNNEI. Trimming stripped 8 bases from V and 2 bases from J, with 6 bases between. The CDR3 runs 11 residues. For the CDR3, the DNA is TGTGCCAGCGGCGTAAACACTGAAGCTTTCTTT. Amino acids: CASGVNTEAFF.

V is TRBV19 and J is TRBJ2-2; 10 bases agree with TRBD2. V gave up 7 bases and J gave up 7 bases; unmatched junction bases: 9. The CDR3 has 15 amino acids. Per germline, CDR1 LNHDA and CDR2 SQIVND (reference sequence). CDR3 in DNA: TGTGCCAGTATTACCAGCGGGAGGGCCCTCGGGGAGCTGTTTTTT. This sequence encodes CASITSGRALGELFF. The full variable domain, with the rest looked up from reference TRBV19 and TRBJ2-2, is DGGITQSPKYLFRKEGQNVTLSCEQNLNHDAMYWYRQDPGQGLRLIYYSQIVNDFQKGDIAEGYSVSREKKESFPLTVTSAQKNPTAFYLCASITSGRALGELFFGEGSRLTVL.